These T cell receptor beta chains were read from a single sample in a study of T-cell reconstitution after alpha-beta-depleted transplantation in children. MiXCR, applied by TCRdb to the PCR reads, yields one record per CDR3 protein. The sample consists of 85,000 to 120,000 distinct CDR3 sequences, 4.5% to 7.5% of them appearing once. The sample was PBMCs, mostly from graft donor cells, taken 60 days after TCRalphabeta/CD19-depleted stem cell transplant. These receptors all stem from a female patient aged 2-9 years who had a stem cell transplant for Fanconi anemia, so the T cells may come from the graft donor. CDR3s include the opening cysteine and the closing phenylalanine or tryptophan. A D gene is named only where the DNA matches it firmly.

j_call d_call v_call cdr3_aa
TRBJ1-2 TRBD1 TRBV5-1 CASSLRQGARHGYTF
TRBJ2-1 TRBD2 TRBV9 CASSVTQPGTRVLFF
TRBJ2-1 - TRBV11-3 CASSSGTRRNEQFF
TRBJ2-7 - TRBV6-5 CASSYSPGGSDEQYF
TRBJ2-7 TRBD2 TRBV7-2 CASSLSGGPSSYEQYF
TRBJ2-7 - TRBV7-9 CASKVSGSGVYEQYF
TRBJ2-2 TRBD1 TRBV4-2 CASSQRTGRPTGELFF
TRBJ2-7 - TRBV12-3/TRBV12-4 CASSLGGISYEQYF
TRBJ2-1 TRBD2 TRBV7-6 CASSLGASGSTGNEQFF
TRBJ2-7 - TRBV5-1 CASSSVRGSYEQYF
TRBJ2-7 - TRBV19 CASGVGGYEQYF
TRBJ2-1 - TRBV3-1 CASSHVREQFF
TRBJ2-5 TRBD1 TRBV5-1 CASSLWDRDEETQYF
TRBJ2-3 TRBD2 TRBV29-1 CSVEGLASTDTQYF
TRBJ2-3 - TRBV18 CASSHDRGPTDTQYF
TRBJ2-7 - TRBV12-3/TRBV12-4 CASSPFQGSSYEQYF
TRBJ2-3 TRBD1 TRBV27 CASSRDRVTDTQYF
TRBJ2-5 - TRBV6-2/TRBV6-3 CASSYLDRQETQYF
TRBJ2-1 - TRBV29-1 CSVKGVASYYNEQFF
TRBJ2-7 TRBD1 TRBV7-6 CASSLTGVQEYEQYF
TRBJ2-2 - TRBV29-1 CSVGYTNTGELFF
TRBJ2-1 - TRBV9 CASSVGGLLNEQFF
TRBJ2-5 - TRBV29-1 CSVDDFLETQYF
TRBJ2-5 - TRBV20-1 CSASIISGVETQYF
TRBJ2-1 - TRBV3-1 CASSQRGPHNEQFF
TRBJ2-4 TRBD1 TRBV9 CASSTGGAVGAKNIQYF
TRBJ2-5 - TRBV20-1 CSARGIQETQYF
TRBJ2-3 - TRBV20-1 CSASGTTDTQYF
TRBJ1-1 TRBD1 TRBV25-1 CASRRTGGKTEAFF
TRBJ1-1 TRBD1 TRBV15 CATSRDQGVTEAFF
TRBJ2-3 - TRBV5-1 CASSLSGDRHTQYF
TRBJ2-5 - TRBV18 CASSPRDSQGETQYF
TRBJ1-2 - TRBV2 CASSESPNYGYTF
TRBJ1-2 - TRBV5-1 CASSLTANYGYTF
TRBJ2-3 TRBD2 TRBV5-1 CASSQKDGGGTDTQYF
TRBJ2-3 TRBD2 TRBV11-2 CASSFVAGVLSADTQYF
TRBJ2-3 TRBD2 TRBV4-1 CASSQAGGPDTQYF